These 21 T cell receptor beta chains came from one sample sequenced in a study of T-cell memory formation after mild COVID-19 (dated by TCRdb to the early 2020s). The receptor library was made with 5' RACE. Reads for this sample came from an Illumina NovaSeq 6000. The public reads were quality trimmed at Q25 with fastp and then assembled into clones with MiXCR by TCRdb, keeping productive beta chains. Rows matching on CDR3 protein sequence are summarized as one entry with the most common DNA and genes. The sample table holds some 320,000 distinct CDR3 sequences, of which approximately 16% were seen once. The ten largest make up 20% to 25% of the sample. The sample consisted of PBMCs or a T cell subset sorted from them (not recorded which). The origin of the receptors is a man younger than 30 who had mild COVID-19 (a few samples of this study predate the infection). The sample titles of this study are shuffled in the database, so cell type and time point are left out; the donor was told from shared clones.

A few counts support this clonotype. CDR3 amino acids: CGSRGRGTGELFF. CDR3 DNA sequence: TGCGGGAGCCGGGGCAGGGGAACCGGGGAGCTGTTTTTT. The V and J genes are TRBV4-1 and TRBJ2-2; possibly TRBD1 for D (6 bases). In germline, CDR1 is MGHRA, CDR2 YSYEKL. CDR3 size: 13 residues.

This clonotype was observed a handful of times. The chain couples TRBV20-1 to TRBJ1-4; no definite D call. Germline lookup yields CDR1 DFQATT and CDR2 SNEGSKA (reference sequence). This CDR3 spans 14 amino acids. V lost 6 bases and J lost 5, with 16 bases in between. CDR3 protein: CSAPAPGSNEKLFF. The CDR3 DNA follows: TGCAGTGCCCCCGCGCCCGGGTCCAATGAAAAACTGTTTTTT.

This clonotype came up a few times. The chain combines TRBV20-1 with TRBJ1-1; 7 bases line up with TRBD1. CDR3 length: 14 residues. In germline, CDR1 is DFQATT, CDR2 SNEGSKA (reference sequence). V shed 4 bases and J 4 bases; nucleotides not matched to a gene: 9. The DNA for the CDR3 is TGCAGTGCTAAGGGACAGTTGTTTGGCACTGAAGCTTTCTTT. Translating it yields CSAKGQLFGTEAFF.

The sample holds many counts of this clonotype. This CDR3 is CASSLVRGGEQFF. Here the CDR3 DNA reads TGTGCCAGCAGCTTAGTTCGGGGCGGGGAGCAGTTCTTC. The J gene is TRBJ2-1, the V gene TRBV11-2, with D perhaps given as TRBD1 or TRBD2 (5 bases each). V lost 1 base, J lost 10 bases, and 11 bases lay in between. The CDR3 is made up of 13 amino acids. Germline values: CDR1 SGHAT, CDR2 FQNNGV.

This clonotype was seen a handful of times. The V gene is TRBV7-9, the J gene TRBJ2-7; 7 nucleotides match TRBD1. CDR3 size: 16 residues. V lost 4 bases, J lost 3 bases, and 12 bases stayed unmatched. Germline V gene sequence: CDR1 SEHNR, CDR2 FQNEAQ (reference sequence). The CDR3 sequence: CASSSEYRGLSYEQYV. DNA of the CDR3: TGTGCCAGCAGCTCCGAATACAGGGGTCTTAGCTACGAGCAGTACGTC.

This clonotype has only a few counts. The chain employs TRBV6-6 and TRBJ1-6; 7 bases align to TRBD1. CDR1 is MNHNY and CDR2 is SVGAGI in the germline V gene (reference sequence). This CDR3 has 16 amino acids. V lost 4 bases, J lost 6 bases, and 9 bases stayed unmatched. DNA for the CDR3: TGTGCCAGCAGTTTGGAACAGGGGAGGTTTAATTCACCCCTCCACTTT. Protein: CASSLEQGRFNSPLHF.

This sequence joins TRBV5-1 and TRBJ1-1; 8 bases line up with TRBD1. Germline V gives CDR1 SGHRS, CDR2 YFSETQ. Trimming took 2 bases from V and 10 from J; bases not matched to a gene: 4. The CDR3 is 12 residues long. The CDR3 bases are TGCGCCAGCAGCTTCCAGGGGGCTTCAGCTTTCTTT. It translates to CASSFQGASAFF.

The rearrangement links TRBV7-2 to TRBJ1-2; unclear D gene. The V gene lost 3 bases and the J gene lost 2 bases, with 10 bases spanning the gap. The CDR3 covers 14 residues. From germline, CDR1 is SGHTA and CDR2 FQGNSA. The DNA for the CDR3 is TGTGCCAGCAGCTTGTTGGGCGGGAACTATGGCTACACCTTC. It codes for CASSLLGGNYGYTF.

This clonotype was seen a handful of times. The chain is built from TRBV12-3 or TRBV12-4 and TRBJ2-6; D is uncertain. The CDR3 length is 16 residues. Trimming left V 8 bases short and J 1 base short, with 15 bases between. The CDR3 spells CASLSAPMSGANVLTF. The CDR3 DNA reads TGTGCCAGCCTATCCGCCCCGATGTCTGGGGCCAACGTCCTGACTTTC.

The chain has TRBV20-1 and TRBJ1-5; TRBD1 aligns across 10 bases. With V trimmed by 1 base and J by 5 bases, 2 bases remained unmatched. The length of the CDR3 is 14 residues. From germline, CDR1 is DFQATT and CDR2 SNEGSKA (reference sequence). For the CDR3, the DNA is TGCAGTGCTAGAGGGACAGGGGGATATCAGCCCCAGCATTTT. It specifies CSARGTGGYQPQHF.

This clonotype was detected a few times. The rearrangement joins TRBV10-3 to TRBJ2-3; D gene uncertain. Germline V gene lookup returns CDR1 ENHRY and CDR2 SYGVKD. The CDR3 is 14 residues long. The germline V and J ends were trimmed by 6 bases and 4 bases, with 14 bases remaining between them. DNA of the CDR3: TGTGCCATCAGCCGGACCTCCCCCGCAGATACGCAGTATTTT. Translating it yields CAISRTSPADTQYF.

The CDR3 coding sequence is TGTGCCAGCAGTTTGGCACAACTGAGTTACAATGAGCAGTTCTTC. It codes for CASSLAQLSYNEQFF. The chain has TRBV28 and TRBJ2-1, with no clear D. Trimming cost V 3 bases and J 4 bases, with 13 bases left between them. Germline V gene data show CDR1 as MDHEN and CDR2 as SYDVKM. The CDR3 runs 15 residues.

This clonotype was seen a few times. This chain uses TRBV7-9 with TRBJ1-2; D is possibly TRBD1 (5 bases). This CDR3 is built from 15 residues. V was trimmed by 4 bases and J by 2 bases, leaving 14 bases between them. The germline V gene has CDR1 SEHNR and CDR2 FQNEAQ (reference sequence). The CDR3 nucleotides are TGTGCCAGCAGCTCCGGGGACCGTGGGAACTATGGCTACACCTTC. Translating it yields CASSSGDRGNYGYTF.

This clonotype was seen a handful of times. This chain joins TRBV19 and TRBJ1-1, with D possibly matching TRBD1 (6 bases). CDR1 LNHDA and CDR2 SQIVND come from the germline V gene (reference sequence). V dropped 7 bases and J dropped 1 base, with 16 bases sitting between them. This CDR3 comprises 15 residues. CDR3 residues: CASIFGGAGNTEAFF. Written as DNA, the CDR3 is TGTGCCAGTATTTTTGGGGGCGCGGGGAACACTGAAGCTTTCTTT.

This clonotype was observed a few times. This chain joins TRBV7-9 and TRBJ2-5, with D possibly being TRBD2 (7 bases). V was cut by 5 bases and J by 5 bases, with 21 bases left in between. Per germline, CDR1 SEHNR and CDR2 FQNEAQ (reference sequence). CDR3 length: 16 amino acids. For the CDR3, the DNA is TGTGCCAGCAGCGCAATAGGGAGGGGGTTTGAGGAGACCCAGTACTTC. Protein sequence: CASSAIGRGFEETQYF.

This clonotype has just a few counts. The rearrangement links TRBV2 to TRBJ1-2; D uncertain. The CDR3 is made up of 10 amino acids. Germline values: CDR1 SNHLY, CDR2 FYNNEI. V was shortened by 5 bases and J by 4 bases, with 2 bases between the two germline ends. The chain's CDR3 is CASSPYGYTF. CDR3 sequence (DNA): TGTGCCAGCAGTCCCTATGGCTACACCTTC.

This clonotype was detected only a few times. The chain uses TRBV28 and TRBJ2-7, with D tentatively TRBD1 (5 bases). The germline V gene has CDR1 MDHEN and CDR2 SYDVKM. V dropped 6 bases and J dropped 3 bases, with 12 bases sitting between them. The CDR3 is 13 amino acids. The DNA of the CDR3 is TGTGCCAGCAGCCCAGGGTATATCTACGAGCAGTACGTC. It yields the protein CASSPGYIYEQYV.

The chain joins TRBV6-4 to TRBJ2-1; D is ambiguous. The CDR3 is 13 residues long. Trimming took 3 bases from V and 9 from J, leaving 12 bases between them. Germline V CDR1 and CDR2: MRHNA, SNTAGT. For the CDR3, the DNA is TGTGCCAGCAGTGAAAGGACCTCCGGTGAGCAGTTCTTC. Translation: CASSERTSGEQFF.

The rearrangement joins TRBV6-2 or TRBV6-3 to TRBJ1-2; TRBD1 matches at 9 bases. V shed 5 bases, J shed 4 bases, and the junction held 8 bases outside the gene matches. Germline CDR1 reads MNHEY; CDR2 reads SVGEGT. The CDR3 has 15 amino acids. The CDR3 loop reads CASSTVGTGPYGYTF. The CDR3, as DNA: TGTGCCAGCAGTACGGTGGGGACAGGGCCCTATGGCTACACCTTC.

The rearrangement links TRBV5-4 to TRBJ2-7; D unresolved. The germline V and J ends were trimmed by 4 bases and 1 base, with 9 bases remaining between them. Looked up from germline, CDR1 is SGHNT and CDR2 is YYREEE (reference sequence). CDR3 length: 13 residues. CDR3 DNA: TGTGCCAGCAGCCAAGTCGGTTCCTACGAGCAGTACTTC. The encoded protein is CASSQVGSYEQYF.

This clonotype occurred a few times. The rearrangement links TRBV2 to TRBJ1-4; D remains unclear. From germline, CDR1 is SNHLY and CDR2 FYNNEI. This CDR3 contains 11 residues. Trimming pared 7 bases from V and 7 bases from J, leaving 7 bases between. The CDR3 DNA reads TGTGCCAGCATCCGGGGTGAAAAACTGTTTTTT. This codes for CASIRGEKLFF.